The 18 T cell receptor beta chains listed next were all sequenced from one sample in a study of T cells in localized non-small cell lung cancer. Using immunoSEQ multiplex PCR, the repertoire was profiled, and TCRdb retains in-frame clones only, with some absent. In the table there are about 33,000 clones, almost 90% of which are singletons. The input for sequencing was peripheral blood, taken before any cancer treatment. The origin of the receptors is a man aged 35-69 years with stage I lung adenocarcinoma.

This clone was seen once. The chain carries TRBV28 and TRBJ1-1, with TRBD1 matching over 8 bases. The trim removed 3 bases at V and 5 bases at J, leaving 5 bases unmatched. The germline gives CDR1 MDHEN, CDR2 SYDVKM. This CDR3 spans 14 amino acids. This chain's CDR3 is CASSFRGPGTEAFF. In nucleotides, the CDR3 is TGTGCCAGCAGTTTCAGGGGGCCGGGGACTGAAGCTTTCTTT.

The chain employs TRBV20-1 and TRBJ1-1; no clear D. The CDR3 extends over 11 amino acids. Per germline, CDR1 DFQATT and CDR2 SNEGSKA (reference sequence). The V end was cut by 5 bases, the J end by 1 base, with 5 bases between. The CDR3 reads CSAYRNTEAFF. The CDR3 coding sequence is TGCAGTGCTTACAGGAACACTGAAGCTTTCTTT.

The CDR3 DNA follows: TGTGCCAGCTCACCACTCGGAAATACGCAGTATTTT. It specifies CASSPLGNTQYF. The chain is built from TRBV18 and TRBJ2-3; D is uncertain. The CDR3 consists of 12 residues. CDR1 is KGHSH and CDR2 is LQKENI in the germline V gene. Trimming cost V 1 base and J 7 bases, with 6 bases left between them. Filled out from reference TRBV18 and TRBJ2-3, the complete variable domain reads NAGVMQNPRHLVRRRGQEARLRCSPMKGHSHVYWYRQLPEEGLKFMVYLQKENIIDESGMPKERFSAEFPKEGPSILRIQQVVRGDSAAYFCASSPLGNTQYFGPGTRLTVL.

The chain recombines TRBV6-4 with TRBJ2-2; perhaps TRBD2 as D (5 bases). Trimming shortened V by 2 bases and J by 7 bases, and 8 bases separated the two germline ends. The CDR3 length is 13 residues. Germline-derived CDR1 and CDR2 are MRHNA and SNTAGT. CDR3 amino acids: CASSDGGGGELFF. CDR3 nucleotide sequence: TGTGCCAGCAGTGACGGAGGTGGCGGGGAGCTGTTTTTT.

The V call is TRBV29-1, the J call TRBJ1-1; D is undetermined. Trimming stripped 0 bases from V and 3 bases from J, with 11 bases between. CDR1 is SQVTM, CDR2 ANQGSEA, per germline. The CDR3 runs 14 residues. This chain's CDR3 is CSVEEWRQHTEAFF. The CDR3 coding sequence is TGCAGCGTTGAAGAGTGGAGGCAACACACTGAAGCTTTCTTT.

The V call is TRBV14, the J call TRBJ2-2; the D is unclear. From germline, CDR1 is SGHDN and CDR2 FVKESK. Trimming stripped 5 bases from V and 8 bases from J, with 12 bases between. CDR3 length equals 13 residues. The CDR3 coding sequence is TGTGCCAGCAGCTCAATCGACGGTGGGGAGCTGTTTTTT. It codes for CASSSIDGGELFF.

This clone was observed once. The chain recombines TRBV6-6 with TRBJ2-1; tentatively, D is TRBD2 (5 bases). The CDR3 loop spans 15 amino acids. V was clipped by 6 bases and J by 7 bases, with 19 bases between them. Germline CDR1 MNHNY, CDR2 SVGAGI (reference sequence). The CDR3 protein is CASSPRGRGGNEQFF. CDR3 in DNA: TGTGCCAGCAGCCCCCGCGGACGTGGCGGGAATGAGCAGTTCTTC.

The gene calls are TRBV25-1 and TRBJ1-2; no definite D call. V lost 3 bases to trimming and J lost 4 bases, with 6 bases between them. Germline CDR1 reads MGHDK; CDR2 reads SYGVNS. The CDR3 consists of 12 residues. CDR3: CASSDGPYGYTF. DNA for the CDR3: TGTGCCAGCAGTGACGGCCCCTATGGCTACACCTTC.

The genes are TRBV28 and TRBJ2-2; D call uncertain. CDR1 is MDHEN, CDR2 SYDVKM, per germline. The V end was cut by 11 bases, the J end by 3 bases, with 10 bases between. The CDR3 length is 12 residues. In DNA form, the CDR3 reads TGTGCCGCAAGTCCCCACACCGGGGAGCTGTTTTTT. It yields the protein CAASPHTGELFF.

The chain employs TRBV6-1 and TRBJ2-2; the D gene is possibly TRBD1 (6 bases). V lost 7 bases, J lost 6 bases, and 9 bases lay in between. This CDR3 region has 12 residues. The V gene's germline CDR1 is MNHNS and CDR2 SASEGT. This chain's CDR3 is CASTRTAGELFF. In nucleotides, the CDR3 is TGTGCCAGCACAAGGACAGCCGGGGAGCTGTTTTTT.

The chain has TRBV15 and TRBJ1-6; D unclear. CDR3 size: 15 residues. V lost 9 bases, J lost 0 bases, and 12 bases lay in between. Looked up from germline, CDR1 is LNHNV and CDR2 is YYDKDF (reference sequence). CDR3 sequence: CATTHTSSYNSPLHF. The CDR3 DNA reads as TGTGCCACGACCCACACTAGCTCCTATAATTCACCCCTCCACTTT.

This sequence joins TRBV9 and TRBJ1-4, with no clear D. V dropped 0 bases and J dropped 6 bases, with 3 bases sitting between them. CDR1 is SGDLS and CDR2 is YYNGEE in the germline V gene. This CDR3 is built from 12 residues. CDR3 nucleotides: TGTGCCAGCAGCGTAGGGGATGAAAAACTGTTTTTT. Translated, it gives CASSVGDEKLFF.

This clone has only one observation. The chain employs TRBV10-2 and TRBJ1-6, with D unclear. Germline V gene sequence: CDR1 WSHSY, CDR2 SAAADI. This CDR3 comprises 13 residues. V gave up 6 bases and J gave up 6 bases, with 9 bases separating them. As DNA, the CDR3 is TGCGCCAGCAGAGTCACAGTTAATTCACCCCTCCACTTT. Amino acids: CASRVTVNSPLHF.

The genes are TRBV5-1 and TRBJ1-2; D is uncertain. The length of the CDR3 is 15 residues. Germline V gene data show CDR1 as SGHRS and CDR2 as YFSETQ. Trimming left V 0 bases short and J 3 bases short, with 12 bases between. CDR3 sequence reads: CASSLDGGSYYGYTF. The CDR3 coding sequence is TGCGCCAGCAGCTTGGATGGCGGATCATACTATGGCTACACCTTC.

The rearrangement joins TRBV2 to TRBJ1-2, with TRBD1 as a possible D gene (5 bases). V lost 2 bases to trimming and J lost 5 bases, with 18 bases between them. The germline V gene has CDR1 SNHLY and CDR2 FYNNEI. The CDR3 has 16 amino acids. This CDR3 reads CASSETFQGTGYGYTF. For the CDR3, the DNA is TGTGCCAGCAGTGAAACGTTCCAGGGTACCGGGTATGGCTACACCTTC.

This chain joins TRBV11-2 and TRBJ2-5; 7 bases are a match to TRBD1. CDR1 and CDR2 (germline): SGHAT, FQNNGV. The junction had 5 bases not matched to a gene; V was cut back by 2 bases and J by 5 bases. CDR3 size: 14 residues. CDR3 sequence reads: CASSLSGGRETQYF. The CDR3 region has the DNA TGTGCCAGCAGCTTATCAGGGGGAAGGGAGACCCAGTACTTC. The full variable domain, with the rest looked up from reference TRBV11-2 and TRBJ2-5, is EAGVAQSPRYKIIEKRQSVAFWCNPISGHATLYWYQQILGQGPKLLIQFQNNGVVDDSQLPKDRFSAERLKGVDSTLKIQPAKLEDSAVYLCASSLSGGRETQYFGPGTRLLVL.

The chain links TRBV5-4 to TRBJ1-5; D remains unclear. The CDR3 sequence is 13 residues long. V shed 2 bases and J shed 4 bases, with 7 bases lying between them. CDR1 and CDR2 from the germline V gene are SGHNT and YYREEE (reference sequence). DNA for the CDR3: TGTGCCAGCAGCTTTCCTCATAATCAGCCCCAGCATTTT. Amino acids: CASSFPHNQPQHF. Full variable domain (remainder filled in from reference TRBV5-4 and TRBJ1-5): ETGVTQSPTHLIKTRGQQVTLRCSSQSGHNTVSWYQQALGQGPQFIFQYYREEENGRGNFPPRFSGLQFPNYSSELNVNALELDDSALYLCASSFPHNQPQHFGDGTRLSIL.

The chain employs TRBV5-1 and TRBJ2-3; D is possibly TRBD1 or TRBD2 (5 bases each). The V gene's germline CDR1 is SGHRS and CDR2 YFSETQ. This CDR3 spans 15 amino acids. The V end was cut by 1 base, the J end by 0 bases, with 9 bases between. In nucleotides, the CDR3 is TGCGCCAGCAGCTTGAGGGACCCAAGCACAGATACGCAGTATTTT. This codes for CASSLRDPSTDTQYF.